This TCR beta chain is from a study of shared clonotypes between healthy human individuals (TCRdb year 2020). Looking at the study overall: A couple of women and a few men aged 18 to 49 years were included in the cohort. Per donor, three plates each were used for CD4 naive and CD4 memory, two for CD8 naive, and one for CD8 memory. To estimate repertoire size and how much clonotype sharing occurs between individuals, the study deeply sequenced the blood TCR repertoires of about five healthy adults. To increase sequencing depth and limit assay-specific biases, different laboratories used diverse techniques to prepare libraries and sequence TCR repertoires. Per donor, leukapheresis produced somewhere between about 0.94 and 9.5 billion PBMCs.

To note about this clone: Its antigen target is currently unknown. No qualities accompany the bases; no much larger clone lies one base away.

For the CD8 naive samples, CD45RO-negative cells were positively selected for CCR7, yielding a CD45RA+CCR7+ population from which TemRA cells were excluded. Donors were healthy HIV-negative adults with no recently reported acute infections or vaccinations. All donors were Caucasian adults living in Nashville, Tennessee, USA. Blood was collected by leukapheresis, and PBMCs were isolated by Ficoll-Histopaque density gradient centrifugation and then cryopreserved in liquid nitrogen vapor phase. Analytical flow cytometry was used to check the purity and quantity of each magnetically sorted T cell population. From each sorted fraction, genomic DNA was isolated and quantified by UV absorbance on a Nanodrop 2000c. Using the deep immunoSEQ assay, TCR CDR3 regions were amplified from genomic DNA by multiplex PCR. Extracted genomic DNA from each cell subset was distributed evenly across all wells of several immunoSEQ 96-well plates, and each plate was treated as a replicate. For sorted subsets, roughly 0.2 ug genomic DNA, equal to about 30,000 T cell genomes, was loaded into each replicate PCR. The purified libraries were quantified using a Qubit 3.0 fluorometer, sized with a Bioanalyzer 2100, and then quantified again using the KAPA Library Quantification kit. Each immunoSEQ 96-well plate was sequenced on its own single-read 150-cycle Illumina NextSeq 550 flow cell. As for the authors' bioinformatics: The immunoSEQ output contained only junctional sequences without quality scores, so filtering could not match that applied to full-length reads. To assign V/J genes and CDR3, sequences were annotated against IMGT germline references using PyIR, a Python wrapper for IgBLAST v1.9. Reads with weak V/J assignments (E-value above 1e-6), missing CDR3, stop codons, out-of-frame junctions, or ambiguous translated residues were removed. V3J clonotypes were defined as sequences sharing an identical inferred V gene, J gene, and CDR3 amino acid sequence. Percentage overlap between repertoires was computed as shared unique clonotypes divided by the size of the smaller repertoire. Richness of each repertoire was evaluated using RTK rarefaction, the Chao1 estimator, and Recon v2.1 estimates of unobserved clonotypes. Generation probabilities were computed with OLGA for all TCRbeta clonotypes obtained by the gDNA method from a few donors. TCRdb retrieved this table from immuneACCESS and kept in-frame rearrangements only. Not all clones are present; in checked studies, unresolved V genes account for under half, and no reason is known for the remainder. V, J and clone size derive from that table, while D and trimming were established from the DNA sequence. The table for this sample lists around 700,000 clones; about 92% of them were counted only once. The ten largest clones add up to more than 20% of the sample.

There are 15 amino acids in the CDR3, from cysteine to phenylalanine inclusive. Solely the CDR3 DNA is kept, with 45 bases framed from the first base. Deletion took 2 bases off V and 0 bases off J, with a span of 8 bases between the germline ends. The germline V gene sets CDR1 to MNHNS and CDR2 to SASEGT. Study-level results and caveats: Sharing across several donors was observed for around 4.8% of naive CD4, over 3% of naive CD8, 2% to 2.5% of memory CD4, and around 0.4% of memory CD8 clonotypes. Larger estimated clonotype richness was generally found for naive subsets than for memory subsets. Even with the large sequencing depth, rarefaction of the sorted-subset datasets indicated that sequencing was incomplete. Sampling was restricted to blood, and TCR repertoires in tissue are likely to differ from TCR repertoires in blood. Based on pairwise subsampling, the degree of clonotype sharing among donors was expected to be affected by sequencing depth. The small number of donors limited the genetic and exposure-history diversity represented. Clonotypes shared by all four sorted-subset donors showed higher generation probabilities than non-shared clonotypes.

The sample consisted of naive CD8+ T cells sorted from blood. The intended sense of this specimen's cell subset or site label: CD45RA+CCR7+. Recombination joined TRBV6-1 with TRBJ1-3, with no reliable assignment of the D segment. The sequence was obtained from a man under 40 in good health. The DNA sequence is given as TGTGCCAGCAGTGAATGGCGGAACTCTGGAAACACCATATATTTT. The resulting protein is CASSEWRNSGNTIYF.